This T cell receptor beta chain appears in the sequencing data of a study of graft-versus-host responses after intestinal transplantation. Study details: Tacrolimus plus steroids were given to all recipients for about 3 years, preceded by anti-thymocyte globulin induction. The study, taken as a whole, reports: Early post-transplant HvG declines were associated with peak circulating GvH clone levels. Researchers found GvH clones in recipient marrow, and some showed up first in ileum or blood.

Germline-derived CDR1 and CDR2 are MNHNS and SASEGT. The V end was cut by 2 bases, the J end by 5 bases, with 12 bases between. The CDR3 runs 15 residues. This clone occurred once. Its target is not known. Only in-frame clones appear in the TCRdb table, and some are missing; sequencing was by immunoSEQ multiplex PCR. Counted here are 62,000 or so clones, about 87% occurring once; the ten biggest clones make up roughly 1.5%. The sample was PBMCs, taken 26 days after transplant. The gene calls are TRBV6-1 and TRBJ2-2, with D tentatively TRBD2 (6 bases). This TCR was recovered from a human patient who received an intestinal transplant, so some T cells may come from the graft donor. CDR3 region: CASSERELNTGELFF. CDR3 DNA sequence: TGTGCCAGCAGTGAACGGGAGTTGAATACCGGGGAGCTGTTTTTT.